Listed here are 23 T cell receptor beta chains from one sample, sequenced in a study of T cell repertoires in ileal Crohn's disease. Repertoires were generated with immunoSEQ multiplex PCR, while TCRdb's copy carries only in-frame clones and drops some. Here the sample spans about 18,000 clones, about 60% being singletons. Sequenced material: ileal tissue. These receptors originate from an adult with Crohn's disease.

CDR3 nucleotide sequence: TGCAGCGGGGTAAACCGGAGTGCCTCTTATGGCTACACCTTC. Translating it yields CSGVNRSASYGYTF. The rearrangement uses TRBV29-1 and TRBJ1-2; D gene uncertain. The CDR3 has 14 residues. CDR1 is SQVTM and CDR2 is ANQGSEA in the germline V gene. Trimming took 7 bases from V and 5 from J, leaving 20 bases between them.

This clone has a single count. This chain uses TRBV29-1 with TRBJ2-1, with a weak D call TRBD1 (5 bases). V was clipped by 6 bases and J by 6 bases, with 15 bases between them. The CDR3 is 13 amino acids. Germline V gene sequence: CDR1 SQVTM, CDR2 ANQGSEA. The chain's CDR3 is CSVSPRQTNEQFF. Here the CDR3 DNA reads TGCAGCGTCTCTCCTCGACAGACCAATGAGCAGTTCTTC.

This sequence joins TRBV7-8 and TRBJ1-2; D remains unclear. Per the germline V gene, CDR1 is SGHVS and CDR2 is FQNEAQ. This CDR3 contains 12 residues. The V end lost 5 bases, the J end lost 1 base, and 5 bases lay between the germline ends. DNA of the CDR3: TGTGCCAGCAGCCCTAGTAACTATGGCTACACCTTC. As protein: CASSPSNYGYTF. Full variable domain (rest looked up from reference TRBV7-8 and TRBJ1-2): GAGVSQSPRYKVAKRGQDVALRCDPISGHVSLFWYQQALGQGPEFLTYFQNEAQLDKSGLPSDRFFAERPEGSVSTLKIQRTQQEDSAVYLCASSPSNYGYTFGSGTRLTVV.

In this sample, this clone turned up a few times. The rearrangement uses TRBV2 and TRBJ2-3; possibly TRBD2 for D (5 bases). V lost 5 bases, J lost 0 bases, and 15 bases lay in between. The CDR3 contains 16 residues. Per the germline V gene, CDR1 is SNHLY and CDR2 is FYNNEI. The CDR3 region has the DNA TGTGCCAGCAGTCCGACTAAACTTACTAGCACAGATACGCAGTATTTT. Its translation: CASSPTKLTSTDTQYF.

The chain recombines TRBV5-5 with TRBJ2-6; TRBD2 might be the D (5 bases). Germline lookup yields CDR1 SGHKS and CDR2 YYEKEE (reference sequence). Trimming left V 2 bases short and J 1 base short, with 7 bases between. CDR3 size: 15 residues. The CDR3: CASSFTGSGANVLTF. The DNA for the CDR3 is TGTGCCAGCAGCTTTACGGGGTCTGGGGCCAACGTCCTGACTTTC.

CDR3 in DNA: TGTGCCAGCAGACCTTATCCCGTACTCCGGGGGACCATATATTTT. Translated, it gives CASRPYPVLRGTIYF. The chain carries TRBV25-1 and TRBJ1-3; possible D gene TRBD1, 5 bases. With 6 bases removed from V and 10 bases from J, the gap between germline ends came to 22 bases. CDR3 length: 15 amino acids. CDR1 is MGHDK, CDR2 SYGVNS, per germline.

The CDR3 region has the DNA TGTGCCAGCAGGCTTTCAGGGGGGCCGGGACAGGGTGGCGAGCAGTACTTC. Encoded protein: CASRLSGGPGQGGEQYF. The V call is TRBV7-8, the J call TRBJ2-7; 9 bases fit TRBD1. The CDR3 runs to 17 residues. CDR1 and CDR2 from the germline V gene are SGHVS and FQNEAQ. Trimming at V came to 6 bases and at J to 6 bases, leaving 18 bases not matched to a gene.

This clone has just one count. This chain links TRBV11-2 with TRBJ2-7, with D unresolved. This CDR3 is built from 14 residues. Germline CDR1 is SGHAT and CDR2 is FQNNGV. Trimming took off 0 bases at V and 0 bases at J, with 6 bases between the two ends. The CDR3 sequence: CASSLDSGSYEQYF. DNA of the CDR3: TGTGCCAGCAGCTTAGATTCGGGCTCCTACGAGCAGTACTTC.

The chain uses TRBV11-2 and TRBJ2-3; 9 bases are a match to TRBD2. J was trimmed by 5 bases and V by 6 bases; bases with no gene match: 6. This CDR3 has 14 amino acids. Germline V lookup: CDR1 SGHAT, CDR2 FQNNGV. The CDR3 loop is CASSLAGHLDTQYF. The DNA of the CDR3 is TGTGCCAGCAGTCTAGCGGGGCATCTAGATACGCAGTATTTT.

The rearrangement links TRBV5-6 to TRBJ2-5; 9 nucleotides match TRBD2. CDR3 size: 13 residues. J lost 5 bases, V lost 3 bases, and 2 bases had no gene match. Germline lookup yields CDR1 SGHDT and CDR2 YYEEEE. DNA of the CDR3: TGTGCCAGCAGCTCTAGCGGGAATGAGACCCAGTACTTC. As protein: CASSSSGNETQYF.

J is TRBJ2-3 and V is TRBV7-9; TRBD2 might be the D (6 bases). This CDR3 spans 13 amino acids. The germline V gene encodes CDR1 SEHNR and CDR2 FQNEAQ (reference sequence). V was shortened by 5 bases and J by 6 bases, with 12 bases between the two germline ends. The CDR3 DNA is TGTGCCAGCAGCAAAGCGGGTACGGATACGCAGTATTTT. Amino acids: CASSKAGTDTQYF.

Sample share makes this clone medium-sized. V and J are TRBV11-2 and TRBJ1-3, with 7 bases fitting TRBD1. Trimming at V came to 5 bases and at J to 0 bases, leaving 7 bases not matched to a gene. CDR1 and CDR2 from the germline V gene are SGHAT and FQNNGV. The CDR3 contains 16 residues. CDR3 nucleotides: TGTGCCAGCAGCCCTTCCGGGACAGTCTCTGGAAACACCATATATTTT. It yields the protein CASSPSGTVSGNTIYF. The full variable domain, its missing parts supplied by reference TRBV11-2 and TRBJ1-3, is EAGVAQSPRYKIIEKRQSVAFWCNPISGHATLYWYQQILGQGPKLLIQFQNNGVVDDSQLPKDRFSAERLKGVDSTLKIQPAKLEDSAVYLCASSPSGTVSGNTIYFGEGSWLTVV.

J is TRBJ1-1 and V is TRBV4-1, with 8 bases aligning to TRBD1. The V and J ends lost 2 bases and 5 bases, in that order; junction bases with no gene match: 1. Germline V gene sequence: CDR1 MGHRA, CDR2 YSYEKL. The CDR3 has 13 residues. This chain's CDR3 is CASSQQGATEAFF. Written as DNA, the CDR3 is TGCGCCAGCAGCCAACAGGGGGCTACTGAAGCTTTCTTT.

This chain uses TRBV27 with TRBJ1-2, with TRBD1 identical over 9 bases. Germline CDR1 reads MNHEY; CDR2 reads SMNVEV (reference sequence). The CDR3 runs 14 residues. J lost 2 bases, V lost 6 bases, and 4 bases had no gene match. This CDR3 is CASSQGQGNYGYTF. Written as DNA, the CDR3 is TGTGCCAGCAGCCAGGGACAGGGCAACTATGGCTACACCTTC.

The chain joins TRBV30 to TRBJ1-5; weak D call: TRBD1 (5 bases). V dropped 2 bases and J dropped 5 bases, with 10 bases sitting between them. The CDR3 is made up of 13 amino acids. The germline V gene encodes CDR1 GTSNPN and CDR2 SVGIG (reference sequence). In DNA, the CDR3 is TGTGCCTGGAGTACAGGAGATCATCAGCCCCAGCATTTT. It is translated as CAWSTGDHQPQHF.

In the case of this clone: At one end, the junction sequence differs from germline, possibly due to a read error. The chain recombines TRBV29-1 with TRBJ1-1; 10 nucleotides align to TRBD1. CDR1 and CDR2 from the germline V gene are SQVTM and ANQGSEA. This CDR3 has 14 amino acids. DNA for the CDR3: TGCAGCGTGGGGGGACAGGGGACTCTGACTGAAACTTTCTTT. It codes for CSVGGQGTLTETFF. The variable domain in full, with the rest retrieved from reference TRBV29-1 and TRBJ1-1, is SAVISQKPSRDICQRGTSLTIQCQVDSQVTMMFWYRQQPGQSLTLIATANQGSEATYESGFVIDKFPISRPNLTFSTLTVSNMSPEDSSIYLCSVGGQGTLTETFFGQGTRLTVV.

The chain links TRBV6-1 to TRBJ1-1; D unresolved. There are 12 residues in the CDR3. From germline, CDR1 is MNHNS and CDR2 SASEGT. V shed 2 bases and J shed 5 bases, with 6 bases lying between them. CDR3 DNA sequence: TGTGCCAGCAGTGAATCGTTTACTGAAGCTTTCTTT. Translation: CASSESFTEAFF.

The V call is TRBV5-6, the J call TRBJ1-3; no reliable D call. The germline V gene encodes CDR1 SGHDT and CDR2 YYEEEE. The CDR3 loop spans 15 amino acids. Trimming shortened V by 2 bases and J by 2 bases, and 11 bases separated the two germline ends. The CDR3 loop reads CASSLTRSAGNTIYF. In nucleotides, the CDR3 is TGTGCCAGCAGCTTAACCAGGTCGGCTGGAAACACCATATATTTT.

The J gene is TRBJ2-1, the V gene TRBV19; TRBD2 matches 11 bases. CDR3 length: 15 residues. Germline trimming cut 7 bases from V and 6 bases from J; bases unmatched to any gene: 8. Germline V CDR1 and CDR2: LNHDA, SQIVND (reference sequence). The CDR3 DNA is TGTGCCAGTACCCGCCTAGCGGGAGGACTCAATGAGCAGTTCTTC. It encodes CASTRLAGGLNEQFF.

The chain couples TRBV5-1 to TRBJ2-1; 8 bases fit TRBD2. Germline loops: CDR1 SGHRS, CDR2 YFSETQ. Trimming at V came to 3 bases and at J to 4 bases, leaving 12 bases not matched to a gene. The CDR3 consists of 17 residues. CDR3 coding DNA: TGCGCCAGCAGCTCTAGTGCGGGAGGAACAACATACAATGAGCAGTTCTTC. Its translation: CASSSSAGGTTYNEQFF.

V is TRBV18 and J is TRBJ2-5; TRBD2 might be the D (6 bases). CDR1 KGHSH and CDR2 LQKENI come from the germline V gene. Trimming cost V 3 bases and J 7 bases, with 21 bases left between them. CDR3 length: 16 amino acids. CDR3 protein: CASSPSPTGVGVTQYF. The CDR3 DNA follows: TGTGCCAGCTCACCTAGTCCTACGGGAGTAGGGGTGACCCAGTACTTC. The full variable domain, completed using reference TRBV18 and TRBJ2-5, is NAGVMQNPRHLVRRRGQEARLRCSPMKGHSHVYWYRQLPEEGLKFMVYLQKENIIDESGMPKERFSAEFPKEGPSILRIQQVVRGDSAAYFCASSPSPTGVGVTQYFGPGTRLLVL.

This clone turned up a few times. Other DNA sequences in this sample translate to the same CDR3. The genes are TRBV6-1 and TRBJ1-1; D perhaps matches TRBD1 (5 bases). Trimming removed 0 bases at V and 4 bases at J, with 15 bases between. Germline CDR1 and CDR2: MNHNS and SASEGT. This CDR3 is built from 16 residues. The CDR3 sequence is CASSEALRGSGTEAFF. The CDR3 nucleotides are TGTGCCAGCAGTGAAGCTTTAAGGGGTTCGGGCACTGAAGCTTTCTTT.

The J gene is TRBJ2-7, the V gene TRBV27; a possible D gene is TRBD2 (6 bases). Germline V gene lookup returns CDR1 MNHEY and CDR2 SMNVEV (reference sequence). The CDR3 is 15 amino acids. V was trimmed by 6 bases and J by 0 bases, leaving 15 bases between them. CDR3 amino acids: CASRLEGGASYEQYF. The CDR3 DNA reads as TGTGCCAGCAGGTTGGAGGGAGGCGCCTCCTACGAGCAGTACTTC.